The 5 T cell receptor beta chains presented below share a single source sample, sequenced in a study of shared clonotypes between healthy human individuals. Profiled with immunoSEQ multiplex PCR; TCRdb holds only in-frame clones, not every one. Among millions of clones listed, 80% to 95% were seen once. Sequenced sample: naive CD4+ T cells from PBMCs. Stated subset: CD45RA+ positively selected. These receptors were obtained from a man younger than 35 in good health. Some clones in this sample may be carry-over from other donors' samples.

A remark on this clone: The junction departs from germline at one end; a sequencing error may be responsible. The genes are TRBV5-5 and TRBJ1-1; perhaps TRBD1 as D (5 bases). Germline V CDR1 and CDR2: SGHKS, YYEKEE (reference sequence). The CDR3 spans 13 residues. The chain's CDR3 is CASSLTSGTGAFF. Here the CDR3 DNA reads TGTGCCAGCAGCTTGACGTCCGGGACTGGAGCTTTCTTT.

V is TRBV18 and J is TRBJ1-5; D is undetermined. The germline V and J ends were trimmed by 4 bases and 5 bases, with 6 bases remaining between them. This CDR3 has 12 amino acids. Germline values: CDR1 KGHSH, CDR2 LQKENI. The CDR3 loop is CASSLGDQPQHF. The CDR3 DNA reads as TGTGCCAGCTCACTCGGAGATCAGCCCCAGCATTTT.

Only a few counts were recorded for this clone. Within the sample, other DNA sequences also encode this same CDR3. V usage is TRBV5-1 and J usage is TRBJ1-2, with a weak D call TRBD1 (5 bases). From germline, CDR1 is SGHRS and CDR2 YFSETQ. The CDR3 runs 14 residues. Trimming took off 0 bases at V and 0 bases at J, with 6 bases between the two ends. CDR3 in amino acids: CASSLDRSNYGYTF. The DNA of the CDR3 is TGCGCCAGCAGCTTGGACAGGTCTAACTATGGCTACACCTTC.

V and J are TRBV6-5 and TRBJ1-1; D is unclear. Germline values: CDR1 MNHEY, CDR2 SVGAGI. The CDR3 is 15 residues long. Trimming took off 8 bases at V and 0 bases at J, with 16 bases between the two ends. The CDR3 here is CASFRPGAVNTEAFF. In nucleotides, the CDR3 is TGTGCCAGCTTCAGGCCGGGCGCCGTGAACACTGAAGCTTTCTTT.

This chain joins TRBV4-2 and TRBJ1-5, with D possibly being TRBD1 (6 bases). This CDR3 has 13 amino acids. From germline, CDR1 is LGHNA and CDR2 YNFKEQ. Trimming stripped 6 bases from V and 5 bases from J, with 11 bases between. DNA of the CDR3: TGTGCCAGCAGGGGGGCCGGGGATCAGCCCCAGCATTTT. Its translation is CASRGAGDQPQHF.